The rows below give T cell receptor beta chains drawn from one sample of a study of blood T cells in healthy people across ages. TCRdb fed the 5' RACE reads into MiXCR, producing one record per CDR3 protein. This sample has around 600,000 distinct CDR3 sequences, with roughly 48% found just once. The material sequenced was blood. All receptors derive from an older man in good health. The CDR3 runs from the conserved cysteine through the conserved F or W. The D gene is left open where the match is weak. Where a row states a size, it is once, few, many or the class of an expanded clone; other rows omit it.

DNA,CDR3,D,size,V,J
TGCAGTGCTAGAGTACCGACAGGCGACTATGGCTACACCTTC,CSARVPTGDYGYTF,NA,NA,TRBV20-1,TRBJ1-2
TGTGCCAGCAGCCCCGGGACAGGGGTCTTCCAGTACTTC,CASSPGTGVFQYF,TRBD1,few,TRBV28,TRBJ2-5
TGCAGTGCTAGCCGCCTCGGAGGTGCAAGTTTGGAGCAGTACTTC,CSASRLGGASLEQYF,NA,few,TRBV20-1,TRBJ2-5
TGCGCCAGCAGCGCGGGACAGCTAGCCAAAAACATTCAGTACTTC,CASSAGQLAKNIQYF,NA,many,TRBV4-3,TRBJ2-4
TGTGCCAGCAGCCAAAGCGTAGCAGGAGCCTACGAGCAGTACTTC,CASSQSVAGAYEQYF,NA,NA,TRBV3-1,TRBJ2-7
TGTGCCAGCAGCTTACAGGGATGGGCTGAAGCTTTCTTT,CASSLQGWAEAFF,NA,NA,TRBV7-9,TRBJ1-1
TGTGCCAGCAGACAGGGAAGGGCAGGGGAGACCCAGTACTTC,CASRQGRAGETQYF,NA,NA,TRBV7-2,TRBJ2-5
TGTGCCAGCAGCCAAGAAATTGGTAGCGGGGGATCGGTTTTAAGGCAGTTCTTC,CASSQEIGSGGSVLRQFF,TRBD2,NA,TRBV4-2,TRBJ2-1
TGTGCCTGGGGGGGGGTGATCGGCGAGCAGTACTTC,CAWGGVIGEQYF,TRBD2,NA,TRBV30,TRBJ2-7
TGTGCCAGCAGTTACGCGACAGGGGGCAACACCATATATTTT,CASSYATGGNTIYF,TRBD1,NA,TRBV6-6,TRBJ1-3
TGTGCCAGCTCGCGTACAGAGGAGGAGACCCAGTACTTC,CASSRTEEETQYF,NA,few,TRBV18,TRBJ2-5
TGTGCCAGCAGCTTTGGTCACTACTACGAGCAGTACTTC,CASSFGHYYEQYF,NA,NA,TRBV11-2,TRBJ2-7
TGTGCCAGCAGTACCCCTGGCCCCACAGATACGCAGTATTTT,CASSTPGPTDTQYF,NA,NA,TRBV28,TRBJ2-3
TGTGCCAGCAGAACGGGGGGGACACTTAGCACAGATACGCAGTATTTT,CASRTGGTLSTDTQYF,TRBD2,NA,TRBV6-5,TRBJ2-3
TGCGCCAGCAGCCAGGAATACTCCGGGGATACGCAGTATTTT,CASSQEYSGDTQYF,NA,NA,TRBV4-3,TRBJ2-3
TGTGCCAGCAGTGTATTACGGCTAGATACGCAGTATTTT,CASSVLRLDTQYF,NA,NA,TRBV28,TRBJ2-3
TGTGCCAGCAGTGACGTGGGGGTGGGGGAGCAGTTCTTC,CASSDVGVGEQFF,NA,few,TRBV6-6,TRBJ2-1
TGTGCCAGCAGACTCTTGAGGGAGCAGTTCTTC,CASRLLREQFF,NA,NA,TRBV27,TRBJ2-1
TGTGCCAGCAGTTACGGCAGGGACACCGGGGAGCTGTTTTTT,CASSYGRDTGELFF,NA,many,TRBV6-6,TRBJ2-2
TGTGCCAGCAGCTCAGCCCCCGGGACTAGCGGGAGAAATGAGCAGTTCTTC,CASSSAPGTSGRNEQFF,TRBD2,many,TRBV7-2,TRBJ2-1
TGTGCCAGCAGCCCCGGGACTAGCCTACAAGAGACCCAGTACTTC,CASSPGTSLQETQYF,TRBD2,NA,TRBV9,TRBJ2-5
TGTGCCAGCAGCTGGGGGCACGACAGAGCCTATGGCTACACCTTC,CASSWGHDRAYGYTF,NA,NA,TRBV7-2,TRBJ1-2
TGCAGTGCTAGCGGGAGGGCGGACACAGATACGCAGTATTTT,CSASGRADTDTQYF,TRBD2,few,TRBV20-1,TRBJ2-3
TGTGCCAGCAATATCGCCGGGGAGCTGTTTTTT,CASNIAGELFF,NA,NA,TRBV6-1,TRBJ2-2
TGCAGTGCCGGCTTTCTGGAGGGGAACGGGTACGAGCAGTACTTC,CSAGFLEGNGYEQYF,NA,NA,TRBV20-1,TRBJ2-7
TGTGCCAGCAGCTTGTCGGGACAGTACGCCTACGAGCAGTACTTC,CASSLSGQYAYEQYF,TRBD1,NA,TRBV5-5,TRBJ2-7
TGTGCCAGCAGCCCACAGGGACAGAACTACGAGCAGTACTTC,CASSPQGQNYEQYF,TRBD1,NA,TRBV9,TRBJ2-7
TGTGCCACCAGCACCGGTAGTCCCTACGAGCAGTACTTC,CATSTGSPYEQYF,NA,NA,TRBV15,TRBJ2-7
TGTGCCAGTAGCGTAGAAGATGTGAGGGGACCCCTCCACTTT,CASSVEDVRGPLHF,NA,once,TRBV9,TRBJ1-6
TGTGCCAGCAGTTCCCCCCGGGACAGCAGCTCCTACAATGAGCAGTTCTTC,CASSSPRDSSSYNEQFF,TRBD1,NA,TRBV28,TRBJ2-1
TGCAGTGCTAGAAAGGGCCAAGAGACCCAGTACTTC,CSARKGQETQYF,NA,NA,TRBV20-1,TRBJ2-5
TGCGCCAGCAGCTTGGGTGGACAGGGCCCGAACACCGGGGAGCTGTTTTTT,CASSLGGQGPNTGELFF,TRBD1,NA,TRBV5-1,TRBJ2-2
TGTGCCAGCTCGGCGGGACAGGGAAATACCTACGAGCAGTACTTC,CASSAGQGNTYEQYF,TRBD1,NA,TRBV18,TRBJ2-7
TGTGCCTGGAGGAGGGGAGCCAAAGGATGGCAGTATTTT,CAWRRGAKGWQYF,NA,NA,TRBV30,TRBJ2-3
TGTGCCAGCAGGGAAGGAATAAGGGTTAATGAGCAGTTCTTC,CASREGIRVNEQFF,NA,NA,TRBV2,TRBJ2-1
TGTGCCAGCACCTGGGACTGGGGCCAGGGAAGTGAGCAGTACTTC,CASTWDWGQGSEQYF,NA,NA,TRBV12-3/TRBV12-4,TRBJ2-7
TGCAGTGCTAGAGCGGGAGCGTACAATGAGCAGTTCTTC,CSARAGAYNEQFF,NA,NA,TRBV20-1,TRBJ2-1
TGCAGTGTGCATCAGCCGAACACTGAAGCTTTCTTT,CSVHQPNTEAFF,NA,few,TRBV20-1,TRBJ1-1
TGCAGTGCCCCCGGCGCAGGGGACTGGGATGAGCAGTTCTTC,CSAPGAGDWDEQFF,NA,NA,TRBV20-1,TRBJ2-1
TGTGCCACCAGCAGAGATGACGCATCTAGGGATACGCAGTATTTT,CATSRDDASRDTQYF,NA,NA,TRBV15,TRBJ2-3
TGTGCCAGCAGCGTAGAGACTCCGGTCGAGACCCAGTACTTC,CASSVETPVETQYF,NA,NA,TRBV7-9,TRBJ2-5
TGTGCCAGCAGCTTAGAGGTTTCAGCGGGTTACAATGAGCAGTACTTC,CASSLEVSAGYNEQYF,NA,NA,TRBV7-2,TRBJ2-7
TGTGCCAGCAGTCGGGCAATTGTCAGCAATGAGCAGTTCTTC,CASSRAIVSNEQFF,NA,NA,TRBV28,TRBJ2-1
TGTGCCAGCAGCCAAGCGACTGCCGACACAGATACGCAGTATTTT,CASSQATADTDTQYF,NA,NA,TRBV4-2,TRBJ2-3
TGCGCCAGCAGGACCGACAGGGACTCCTACGAGCAGTACTTC,CASRTDRDSYEQYF,TRBD1,NA,TRBV5-1,TRBJ2-7
TGCGCCAGCAGCTTATCCCCGGACCATAGCAATCAGCCCCAGCATTTT,CASSLSPDHSNQPQHF,NA,NA,TRBV5-1,TRBJ1-5
TGTGCCAGCAGCTTAACGGGTTTAAGGGTCGGGAACACTGAAGCTTTCTTT,CASSLTGLRVGNTEAFF,NA,NA,TRBV7-3,TRBJ1-1
TGTGCCAGCAGTTATGATAGTAATAACTATGGCTACACCTTC,CASSYDSNNYGYTF,NA,many,TRBV6-5,TRBJ1-2
TGTGCCAGCAGCTTAACTGTCCTAGCGGTCTACAATGAGCAGTTCTTC,CASSLTVLAVYNEQFF,TRBD2,NA,TRBV7-2,TRBJ2-1
TGTGCCAGCAGCTTCGGGACAGGGTTTTGTGGAGAGACCCAGTACTTC,CASSFGTGFCGETQYF,TRBD1,few,TRBV7-9,TRBJ2-5
TGTGCCAGCAGTTACTCGACTAGCGGGAGGACGGTCGGGGAGCTGTTTTTT,CASSYSTSGRTVGELFF,TRBD2,NA,TRBV6-5,TRBJ2-2
TGTGCCAGCAGCTTCGGACAAGCCTCTGGGGCCAACGTCCTGACTTTC,CASSFGQASGANVLTF,NA,NA,TRBV5-4,TRBJ2-6
TGTGCCTCGACTAGCGGGTACCAAGAGACCCAGTACTTC,CASTSGYQETQYF,TRBD2,few,TRBV12-3/TRBV12-4,TRBJ2-5
TGTGCCAGCAGTCGGAGGACGTCGGAAGGGGAGTACTTC,CASSRRTSEGEYF,NA,many,TRBV6-5,TRBJ2-7
TGTGCCAGCAGCACCGGGACTGAGGGCTACGAGCAGTACTTC,CASSTGTEGYEQYF,NA,few,TRBV12-3/TRBV12-4,TRBJ2-7